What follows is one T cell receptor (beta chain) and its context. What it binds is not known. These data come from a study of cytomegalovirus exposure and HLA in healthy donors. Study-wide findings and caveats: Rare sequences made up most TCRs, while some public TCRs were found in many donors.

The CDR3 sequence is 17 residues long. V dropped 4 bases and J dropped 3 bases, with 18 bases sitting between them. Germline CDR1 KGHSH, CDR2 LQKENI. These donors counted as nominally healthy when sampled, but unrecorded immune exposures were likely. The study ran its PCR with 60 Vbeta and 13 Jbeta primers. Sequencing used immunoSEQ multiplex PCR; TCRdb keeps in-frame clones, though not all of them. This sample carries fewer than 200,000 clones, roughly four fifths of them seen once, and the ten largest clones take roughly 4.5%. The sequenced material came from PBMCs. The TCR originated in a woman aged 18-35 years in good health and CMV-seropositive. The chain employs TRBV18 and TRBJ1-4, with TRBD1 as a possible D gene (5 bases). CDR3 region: CASSRRDTTESNEKLFF. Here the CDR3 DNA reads TGTGCCAGCTCACGGAGGGATACGACAGAGTCTAATGAAAAACTGTTTTTT.